This entry describes one T cell receptor beta chain. Its target is not known. Combination of CD45RO+ cells with CCR7-negative CD45RA+ TemRA cells was used for CD8 memory. Generated by immunoSEQ multiplex PCR, the TCRdb table keeps only in-frame clones and is missing some. The repertoire holds 90,000 to 130,000 clones, around 68% seen once, with more than 20% in the top ten. The ends lost 4 bases at V and 6 bases at J; junction bases unmatched: 4. This CDR3 region has 14 residues. The germline V gene has CDR1 SGHRS and CDR2 YFSETQ. These data belong to a study of shared clonotypes between healthy human individuals. Study-wide background: The study used three CD4 naive, three CD4 memory, two CD8 naive and one CD8 memory plate per donor. Study-wide findings and caveats: Generally, naive subsets came out with larger estimated richness than memory subsets. An effect of sequencing depth on clonotype sharing among donors was expected.

Sequencing was carried out using memory CD8+ T cells sorted from blood. Subset described: CD45RO+ cells pooled with CCR7-negative TemRA cells. The chain recombines TRBV5-1 with TRBJ2-7; 13 nucleotides match TRBD2. The clonotype originates from a woman aged 30 to 39 in good health. The CDR3 nucleotides are TGCGCCAGCAGCCCCGGGACTAGCGGGACCGAGCAGTACTTC. Translated: CASSPGTSGTEQYF.